The next 17 T cell receptor beta chains were all read from a single sample in a study of blood T cell repertoires in COVID-19. Measured with immunoSEQ multiplex PCR; TCRdb has only the in-frame clones, and not every one. The repertoire holds about 140,000 clones, with 70% to 90% as singletons. Sequencing used peripheral blood. The receptors here all came from a woman aged 80 or older with acute or convalescent COVID-19.

On this clone itself: Germline and junction disagree at one end, which may indicate a read error. The chain recombines TRBV7-7 with TRBJ2-1; the match to TRBD2 covers 15 bases. Germline CDR1 SSHAT, CDR2 FNYEAQ (reference sequence). The CDR3 is 15 amino acids. DNA of the CDR3: TGTGCTAGCAGCTCGGGACTAGCGGGAGGTAATGAGCAGTTCTTC. Protein product: CASSSGLAGGNEQFF. The whole variable domain, filled in from reference TRBV7-7 and TRBJ2-1, reads GAGVSQSPRYKVTKRGQDVTLRCDPISSHATLYWYQQALGQGPEFLTYFNYEAQPDKSGLPSDRFSAERPEGSISTLTIQRTEQRDSAMYRCASSSGLAGGNEQFFGPGTRLTVL.

This sequence joins TRBV6-2 or TRBV6-3 and TRBJ2-7; D perhaps matches TRBD2 (5 bases). Germline CDR1 and CDR2: MNHEY and SVGEGT. V dropped 6 bases and J dropped 0 bases, with 15 bases sitting between them. The CDR3 covers 15 residues. This CDR3 is CASRYLDGDSYEQYF. In DNA form, the CDR3 reads TGTGCCAGCAGATACCTCGACGGGGACTCCTACGAGCAGTACTTC.

V usage is TRBV5-1 and J usage is TRBJ1-2, with TRBD1 identical over 7 bases. The CDR3 is made up of 14 amino acids. Germline lookup yields CDR1 SGHRS and CDR2 YFSETQ. The J segment lost 4 bases and the V segment lost 4 bases, leaving 7 bases of the junction unmatched. In DNA form, the CDR3 reads TGCGCCAGCAGCCAAGGACAGGCCTTCTATGGCTACACCTTC. It translates to CASSQGQAFYGYTF.

This chain links TRBV30 with TRBJ1-2, with 8 bases fitting TRBD1. The CDR3 contains 13 residues. The V gene's germline CDR1 is GTSNPN and CDR2 SVGIG (reference sequence). After removal of 8 bases from V and 3 bases from J, the junction contained 8 bases not matched to a gene. The CDR3 sequence: CARSEDRDYGYTF. DNA for the CDR3: TGTGCCCGGTCGGAGGACAGGGACTATGGCTACACCTTC.

This sequence joins TRBV29-1 and TRBJ1-2; 8 bases line up with TRBD1. Germline V lookup: CDR1 SQVTM, CDR2 ANQGSEA. The V and J ends lost 6 bases and 2 bases, in that order; junction bases with no gene match: 5. The length of the CDR3 is 13 residues. The CDR3 region has the DNA TGCAGCGTAGCCGACAGGGGAAACTATGGCTACACCTTC. Translating gives CSVADRGNYGYTF.

This clone was counted a single time. The CDR3 DNA sequence: TGTGCCACCTCGATACAGGGAAGGATCAGTCAGCCCCAGCATTTT. Residues: CATSIQGRISQPQHF. The chain joins TRBV6-5 to TRBJ1-5; maybe TRBD1 (6 bases). From germline, CDR1 is MNHEY and CDR2 SVGAGI. Deletions cut 10 bases from V and 6 bases from J, with 22 bases between. This CDR3 contains 15 residues.

The chain joins TRBV6-5 to TRBJ1-1, with D uncertain. The germline CDR1 and CDR2 sequences are MNHEY and SVGAGI. The CDR3 runs to 16 residues. Deletions cut 2 bases from V and 2 bases from J, with 15 bases between. CDR3 sequence (DNA): TGTGCCAGCAGTTACGCGGGCGAGTCCAGAAACACTGAAGCTTTCTTT. This gives the protein CASSYAGESRNTEAFF.

V is TRBV29-1 and J is TRBJ1-2; D might be TRBD1 (5 bases). Per germline, CDR1 SQVTM and CDR2 ANQGSEA. Trimming stripped 4 bases from V and 4 bases from J, with 13 bases between. The CDR3 length is 13 residues. CDR3: CSVVQAGLYGYTF. The CDR3, as DNA: TGCAGCGTTGTACAGGCGGGGCTCTATGGCTACACCTTC.

The J gene is TRBJ2-1, the V gene TRBV7-2; D is undetermined. Germline loops: CDR1 SGHTA, CDR2 FQGNSA. V lost 3 bases to trimming and J lost 10 bases, with 10 bases between them. The CDR3 spans 12 residues. The CDR3 protein is CASSFTTGEQFF. CDR3 coding DNA: TGTGCCAGCAGCTTCACGACTGGAGAGCAGTTCTTC.

This chain joins TRBV29-1 and TRBJ2-5; 11 bases line up with TRBD2. The V gene's germline CDR1 is SQVTM and CDR2 ANQGSEA. The CDR3 runs 15 residues. The J segment lost 2 bases and the V segment lost 2 bases, leaving 4 bases of the junction unmatched. CDR3 residues: CSVELLAGGQETQYF. DNA of the CDR3: TGCAGCGTTGAATTGTTAGCGGGGGGGCAAGAGACCCAGTACTTC.

The rearrangement uses TRBV2 and TRBJ1-2; 12 bases agree with TRBD1. CDR1 is SNHLY, CDR2 FYNNEI, per germline. V was pared by 4 bases and J by 8 bases, with 8 bases of the junction left unmatched. The CDR3 contains 15 residues. This CDR3 is CASSVGDRGPWGYTF. The CDR3, as DNA: TGTGCCAGCAGTGTGGGGGACAGGGGGCCCTGGGGCTACACCTTC.

This chain uses TRBV5-1 with TRBJ1-4, with a weak D call TRBD1 (5 bases). This CDR3 region has 13 residues. Germline-derived CDR1 and CDR2 are SGHRS and YFSETQ. With 2 bases removed from V and 8 bases from J, the gap between germline ends came to 10 bases. CDR3 residues: CASSFQGLEKLFF. DNA for the CDR3: TGCGCCAGCAGCTTTCAGGGCCTCGAAAAACTGTTTTTT.

The CDR3 protein is CASSLVSGLDTDTQYF. For the CDR3, the DNA is TGTGCCAGCAGCTTAGTGAGTGGACTGGACACAGATACGCAGTATTTT. This chain links TRBV7-2 with TRBJ2-3, with a weak D call TRBD2 (5 bases). In germline, CDR1 is SGHTA, CDR2 FQGNSA. The V and J ends lost 1 base and 2 bases respectively, with 13 bases between them. The CDR3 runs to 16 residues.

The V call is TRBV24-1, the J call TRBJ1-6; tentative D call: TRBD1 (5 bases). The V end lost 4 bases, the J end lost 2 bases, and 11 bases lay between the germline ends. The CDR3 consists of 16 residues. Germline loops: CDR1 KGHDR, CDR2 SFDVKD. The CDR3 is CATSDQGGTYNSPLHF. Here the CDR3 DNA reads TGTGCCACCAGTGACCAGGGTGGAACCTATAATTCACCCCTCCACTTT.

This rearrangement joins TRBV30 to TRBJ1-5, with TRBD1 matching 7 bases. This CDR3 spans 16 amino acids. The V gene's germline CDR1 is GTSNPN and CDR2 SVGIG (reference sequence). The J segment lost 0 bases and the V segment lost 3 bases, leaving 8 bases of the junction unmatched. CDR3 in amino acids: CAWSHLDRDSNQPQHF. CDR3 nucleotides: TGTGCCTGGAGCCACCTAGACAGGGATAGCAATCAGCCCCAGCATTTT.

This chain links TRBV7-2 with TRBJ2-7; 9 bases match TRBD2. V lost 3 bases and J lost 2; bases outside the gene matches: 2. The length of the CDR3 is 14 residues. Germline lookup yields CDR1 SGHTA and CDR2 FQGNSA. DNA of the CDR3: TGTGCCAGCAGCTTTAGCGGGGGTACCTACGAGCAGTACTTC. Protein product: CASSFSGGTYEQYF.

The J gene is TRBJ2-2, the V gene TRBV7-2; TRBD1 matches 7 bases. The V segment lost 1 base and the J segment 5 bases; nucleotides outside the gene matches: 4. This CDR3 spans 15 amino acids. Germline V gene sequence: CDR1 SGHTA, CDR2 FQGNSA. In DNA, the CDR3 is TGTGCCAGCAGCTTAGACAGGGGAGAGACCGGGGAGCTGTTTTTT. It codes for CASSLDRGETGELFF.